The present T cell receptor beta chain was sequenced within a study of T cell responses to AZD1222 COVID-19 vaccine. Generated by immunoSEQ multiplex PCR, the TCRdb table keeps only in-frame clones and is missing some. The sample has around 120,000 clones; about 90% are singletons. Germline CDR1 is LGHNT and CDR2 is FRNRAP. The CDR3 spans 17 residues. Unmatched junction bases numbered 11, after V lost 6 bases and J lost 1 base. The study's findings and limits: Donor demographics were predominantly white British with a female majority; clonal diversity may be underestimated.

To note about this clone: Its target is not known.

The receptor was isolated from an adult in good health. Sequenced material: peripheral blood, taken on day 0 of AZD1222 vaccination. The genes are TRBV12-5 and TRBJ2-7; 11 bases line up with TRBD1. The CDR3 coding sequence is TGTGCTAGTGGCCGCGGACAGGGGGCTATGAGGTCCTACGAGCAGTACTTC. Translation: CASGRGQGAMRSYEQYF.